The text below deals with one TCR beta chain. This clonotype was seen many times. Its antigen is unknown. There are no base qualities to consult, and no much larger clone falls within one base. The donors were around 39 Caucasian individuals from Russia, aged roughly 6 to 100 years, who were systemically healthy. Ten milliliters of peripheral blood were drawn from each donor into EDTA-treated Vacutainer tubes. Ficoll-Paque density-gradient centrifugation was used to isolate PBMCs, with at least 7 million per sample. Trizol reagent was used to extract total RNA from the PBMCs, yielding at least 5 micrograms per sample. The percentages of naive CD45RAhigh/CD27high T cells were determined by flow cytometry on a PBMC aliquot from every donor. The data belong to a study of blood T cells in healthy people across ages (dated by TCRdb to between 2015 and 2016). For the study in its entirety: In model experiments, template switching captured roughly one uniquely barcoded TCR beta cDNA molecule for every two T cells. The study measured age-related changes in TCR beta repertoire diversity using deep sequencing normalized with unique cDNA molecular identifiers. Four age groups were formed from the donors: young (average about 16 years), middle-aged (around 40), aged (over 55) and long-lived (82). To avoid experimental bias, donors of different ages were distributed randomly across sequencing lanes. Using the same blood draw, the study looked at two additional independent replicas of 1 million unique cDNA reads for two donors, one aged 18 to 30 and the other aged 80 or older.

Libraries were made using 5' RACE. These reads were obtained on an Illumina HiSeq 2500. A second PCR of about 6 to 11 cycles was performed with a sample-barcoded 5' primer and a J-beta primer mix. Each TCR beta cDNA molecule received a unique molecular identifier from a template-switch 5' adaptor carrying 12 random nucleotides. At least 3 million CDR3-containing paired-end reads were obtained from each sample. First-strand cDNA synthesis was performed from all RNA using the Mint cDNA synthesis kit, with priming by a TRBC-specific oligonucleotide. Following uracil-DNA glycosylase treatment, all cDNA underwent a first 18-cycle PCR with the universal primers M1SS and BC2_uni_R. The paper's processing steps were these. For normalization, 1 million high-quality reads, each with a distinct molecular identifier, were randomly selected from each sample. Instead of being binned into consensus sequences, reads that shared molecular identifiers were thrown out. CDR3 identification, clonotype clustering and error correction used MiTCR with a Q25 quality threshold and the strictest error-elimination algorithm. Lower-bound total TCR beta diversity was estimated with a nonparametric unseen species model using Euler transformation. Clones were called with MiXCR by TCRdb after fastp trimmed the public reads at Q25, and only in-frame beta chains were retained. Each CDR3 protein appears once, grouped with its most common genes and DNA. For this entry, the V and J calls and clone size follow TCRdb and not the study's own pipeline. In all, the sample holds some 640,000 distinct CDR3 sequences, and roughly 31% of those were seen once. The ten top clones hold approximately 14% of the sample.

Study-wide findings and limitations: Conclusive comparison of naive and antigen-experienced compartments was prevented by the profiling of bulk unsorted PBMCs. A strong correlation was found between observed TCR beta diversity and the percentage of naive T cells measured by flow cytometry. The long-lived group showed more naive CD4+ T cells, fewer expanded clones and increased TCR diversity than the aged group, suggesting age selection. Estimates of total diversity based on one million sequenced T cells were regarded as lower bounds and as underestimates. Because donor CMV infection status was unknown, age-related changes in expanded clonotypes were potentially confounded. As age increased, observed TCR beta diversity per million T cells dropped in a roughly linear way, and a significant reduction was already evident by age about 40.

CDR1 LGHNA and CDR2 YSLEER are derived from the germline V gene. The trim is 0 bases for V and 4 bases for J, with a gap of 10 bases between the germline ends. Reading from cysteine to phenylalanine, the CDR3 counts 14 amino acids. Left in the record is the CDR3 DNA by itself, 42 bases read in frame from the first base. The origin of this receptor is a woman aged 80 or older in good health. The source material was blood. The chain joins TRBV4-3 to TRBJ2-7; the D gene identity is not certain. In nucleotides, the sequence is TGCGCCAGCAGCCAAGAACTGATCGGGTACGAGCAGTACTTC. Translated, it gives CASSQELIGYEQYF.